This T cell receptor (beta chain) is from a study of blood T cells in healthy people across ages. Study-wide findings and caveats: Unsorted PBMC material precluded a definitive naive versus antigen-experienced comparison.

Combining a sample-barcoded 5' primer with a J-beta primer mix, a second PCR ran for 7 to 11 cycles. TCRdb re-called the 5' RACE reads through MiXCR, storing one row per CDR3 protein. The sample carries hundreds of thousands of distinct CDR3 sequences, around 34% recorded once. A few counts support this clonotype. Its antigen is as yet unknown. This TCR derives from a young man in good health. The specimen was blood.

The CDR3 spells CASSLAVSSYNEQFF. Written as DNA, the CDR3 is TGTGCCAGCAGTTTAGCGGTAAGCTCCTACAATGAGCAGTTCTTC. This chain uses TRBV2 with TRBJ2-1, with D tentatively TRBD2 (6 bases). CDR3 length: 15 amino acids. The germline gives CDR1 SNHLY, CDR2 FYNNEI. V lost 5 bases and J lost 0, with 11 bases in between. The variable domain in full, completed from reference TRBV2 and TRBJ2-1, reads EPEVTQTPSHQVTQMGQEVILRCVPISNHLYFYWYRQILGQKVEFLVSFYNNEISEKSEIFDDQFSVERPDGSNFTLKIRSTKLEDSAMYFCASSLAVSSYNEQFFGPGTRLTVL.